This TCR beta chain stems from a study of human T cells and chemical hapten exposure. Broader study findings: Patch test score tracked positively with PT1 expanded TCR counts.

In this sample, this clonotype turned up a few times. Its antigen remains unknown. Time point reported: patch test 3, about 24 weeks after DPC sensitization. Treatment denoted: therapeutic diphenylcyclopropenone sensitization with weekly scalp DPC. TCRdb reprocessed the RACE reads via MiXCR and lists one record per CDR3 protein. The sample shows about 71,000 distinct CDR3 sequences, approximately 10% of them seen only once. The origin of this receptor is a woman aged 45-59 years with alopecia areata. Some clones in this sample may be carry-over from other donors' samples. Specimen: whole blood, collected in connection with sensitization to the hapten diphenylcyclopropenone (DPC).

The CDR3 region is CASSHGLGAETQYF. DNA of the CDR3: TGTGCCAGCAGCCACGGACTCGGGGCCGAGACCCAGTACTTC. The chain recombines TRBV3-1 with TRBJ2-5; D is perhaps TRBD1 or TRBD2 (5 bases each). CDR1 LGHDT and CDR2 YNNKEL come from the germline V gene (reference sequence). The CDR3 totals 14 residues. V lost 3 bases and J 5 bases, leaving 13 bases between the germline ends.